This T cell receptor beta chain was sequenced during a study of shared clonotypes between healthy human individuals. V was pared by 0 bases and J by 5 bases, with 14 bases between. CDR3 length: 15 amino acids. The V gene's germline CDR1 is SGHRS and CDR2 YFSETQ. Replicate sorted-subset PCRs were loaded with around 200 ng DNA, approximately 31,000 T cell genomes. The method was immunoSEQ multiplex PCR; TCRdb's version includes in-frame clones alone and lacks a portion of them. Counted here are approximately 2,300,000 clones, less than 95% occurring once; the ten biggest clones make up around 0.4%. J is TRBJ1-2 and V is TRBV5-1; D call uncertain. Material: naive CD4+ T cells from PBMCs. Described subset: CD45RA+ positively selected. The clonotype comes from a young man in good health. Some clones in this sample may be carry-over from other donors' samples. CDR3 in DNA: TGCGCCAGCAGCTTGGGTGACAATCTCCAGTATGGCTACACCTTC. It codes for CASSLGDNLQYGYTF.